Presented here are 20 T cell receptor beta chains from one specimen sequenced in a study of T cells in Graves' hyperthyroidism and ophthalmopathy. RNA transcripts yielded amplified TCR beta CDR3 regions. The TCR CDR3 first-round RT-PCR relied on the HTBI primer set. TCRdb re-called the multiplex PCR reads with MiXCR, one entry per CDR3 protein. The sample lists nearly 600,000 distinct CDR3 sequences; around 14% were seen once. The sequenced sample consisted of blood. The receptors were sampled from a woman aged 25 to 39 with Graves' hyperthyroidism that later progressed to Graves' ophthalmopathy.

This clonotype was counted once. This may stem from a read error, because a much larger clone lies one nucleotide away. V gene TRBV12-3 or TRBV12-4 combines with J gene TRBJ2-7; 9 nucleotides align to TRBD1. The CDR3 length is 14 residues. CDR3 sequence reads: CAGSLNRGRSEQYF. In DNA form, the CDR3 reads TGTGCCGGCAGTTTGAACAGGGGGCGCTCCGAGCAGTACTTC.

This clonotype was observed many times. The chain is built from TRBV7-2 and TRBJ2-3; 7 nucleotides align to TRBD2. V gave up 2 bases and J gave up 4 bases; unmatched junction bases: 9. Germline loops: CDR1 SGHTA, CDR2 FQGNSA. This CDR3 contains 16 residues. The CDR3 DNA reads TGTGCCAGCAGCTTAAATGGCGGGAGTATCGCAGATACGCAGTATTTT. Translation gives CASSLNGGSIADTQYF.

In this sample, this clonotype turned up many times. This chain links TRBV2 with TRBJ1-2, with a weak D call TRBD1 (6 bases). In germline, CDR1 is SNHLY, CDR2 FYNNEI. The V and J ends lost 3 bases and 4 bases respectively, with 15 bases between them. This CDR3 comprises 15 residues. CDR3 loop: CASSEGLGGLYGYTF. CDR3 coding DNA: TGTGCCAGCAGTGAGGGTTTGGGGGGCCTCTATGGCTACACCTTC.

This rearrangement joins TRBV27 to TRBJ2-1; TRBD1 might be the D (5 bases). Trimming pared 1 base from V and 8 bases from J, leaving 9 bases between. Germline CDR1 is MNHEY and CDR2 is SMNVEV (reference sequence). This CDR3 spans 13 amino acids. The CDR3 reads CASSLLRGYEQFF. The CDR3 coding sequence is TGTGCCAGCAGTTTATTAAGGGGCTATGAGCAGTTCTTC.

This clonotype appeared many times. This chain joins TRBV10-3 and TRBJ2-5; D perhaps matches TRBD1 (6 bases). V was pared by 8 bases and J by 0 bases, with 16 bases between. The CDR3 totals 15 residues. Germline CDR1 reads ENHRY; CDR2 reads SYGVKD. The CDR3 protein is CAISPGDKYQETQYF. The CDR3 bases are TGTGCCATCTCGCCCGGGGACAAATACCAAGAGACCCAGTACTTC.

This chain joins TRBV6-1 and TRBJ2-4; D remains unclear. There are 16 residues in the CDR3. The V end lost 5 bases, the J end lost 0 bases, and 14 bases lay between the germline ends. Per germline, CDR1 MNHNS and CDR2 SASEGT. The CDR3 loop reads CASSFTGSLAKNIQYF. CDR3 DNA sequence: TGTGCCAGCAGTTTTACCGGGTCTCTAGCCAAAAACATTCAGTACTTC.

The sample holds many counts of this clonotype. This chain connects TRBV30 to TRBJ2-3, with D hard to call. CDR3 length: 13 amino acids. Deletions cut 1 base from V and 3 bases from J, with 8 bases between. The germline CDR1 and CDR2 sequences are GTSNPN and SVGIG (reference sequence). In DNA form, the CDR3 reads TGTGCCTGGAGTGGGGTGGGTACAGATACGCAGTATTTT. Translation gives CAWSGVGTDTQYF.

In its sample, this clonotype was seen many times. The chain is built from TRBV6-1 and TRBJ2-1, with 8 positions matching TRBD1. The CDR3 length is 12 residues. Looked up from germline, CDR1 is MNHNS and CDR2 is SASEGT. The V segment lost 11 bases and the J segment 4 bases; nucleotides outside the gene matches: 4. The CDR3 reads CAAQGAYNEQFF. Written as DNA, the CDR3 is TGTGCCGCGCAGGGGGCGTACAATGAGCAGTTCTTC.

The chain combines TRBV18 with TRBJ1-1; 8 nucleotides agree with TRBD1. CDR1 KGHSH and CDR2 LQKENI come from the germline V gene. The CDR3 is 13 amino acids. V was pared by 8 bases and J by 2 bases, with 4 bases of the junction left unmatched. The CDR3 loop reads CASPQGENTEAFF. CDR3 sequence (DNA): TGTGCCAGCCCACAGGGGGAAAACACTGAAGCTTTCTTT.

This chain connects TRBV4-2 to TRBJ2-1; D uncertain. The germline CDR1 and CDR2 sequences are LGHNA and YNFKEQ. Trimming pared 6 bases from V and 0 bases from J, leaving 15 bases between. CDR3 length: 16 amino acids. CDR3 region: CASREEALSSYNEQFF. In DNA, the CDR3 is TGTGCCAGCAGGGAAGAGGCACTGAGCTCCTACAATGAGCAGTTCTTC.

This clonotype was seen ten or more times. The CDR3 protein is CASRDISGSPLHF. In DNA form, the CDR3 reads TGTGCCAGCAGGGACATTTCAGGATCACCCCTCCACTTT. This chain joins TRBV2 and TRBJ1-6; weak D call: TRBD1 (5 bases). Germline-derived CDR1 and CDR2 are SNHLY and FYNNEI. V gave up 6 bases and J gave up 10 bases, with 13 bases separating them. CDR3 length: 13 residues.

In its sample, this clonotype was seen once. Sequence at one end of the junction differs from germline and may be a read error. This chain links TRBV7-9 with TRBJ2-2; 8 bases are shared with TRBD1. Germline-derived CDR1 and CDR2 are SEHNR and FQNEAQ (reference sequence). The CDR3 is 14 amino acids. DNA for the CDR3: TGTGCCAGCAGCAGGACAGGGAACACCGGGGGGCTGTTTTTT. It codes for CASSRTGNTGGLFF.

This clonotype has just a few counts. The chain employs TRBV3-1 and TRBJ2-3, with D possibly called TRBD1 or TRBD2 (5 bases each). V was trimmed by 1 base and J by 8 bases, leaving 13 bases between them. The CDR3 loop spans 14 amino acids. CDR1 is LGHDT and CDR2 is YNNKEL in the germline V gene (reference sequence). The DNA of the CDR3 is TGTGCCAGCAGCCAAGTGGGGACCCAAGGTACGCAGTATTTT. Protein product: CASSQVGTQGTQYF.

This clonotype occurred a few times. The chain has TRBV20-1 and TRBJ1-1; D is perhaps TRBD1 (5 bases). This CDR3 is 13 amino acids long. Germline-derived CDR1 and CDR2 are DFQATT and SNEGSKA (reference sequence). V lost 6 bases and J lost 0, with 11 bases in between. For the CDR3, the DNA is TGCAGTGCCCAGACAGAACTGAACACTGAAGCTTTCTTT. This sequence encodes CSAQTELNTEAFF.

Ten or more counts support this clonotype. The J gene is TRBJ2-5, the V gene TRBV11-1; weak D call: TRBD2 (7 bases). CDR3 size: 18 residues. CDR1 is SGHAT, CDR2 FQDESV, per germline (reference sequence). V dropped 0 bases and J dropped 3 bases, with 20 bases sitting between them. Written as DNA, the CDR3 is TGTGCCAGCAGCTTAGCGCTAGCGGAGGGGGTAGTTGAAGAGACCCAGTACTTC. This sequence encodes CASSLALAEGVVEETQYF.

In this sample, this clonotype turned up many times. This chain connects TRBV29-1 to TRBJ2-7; 7 bases fit TRBD1. Trimming cost V 4 bases and J 3 bases; bases outside gene matches: 3. This CDR3 region has 12 residues. Germline V gene sequence: CDR1 SQVTM, CDR2 ANQGSEA. CDR3 residues: CSVGTGFYEQYF. The CDR3 DNA sequence: TGCAGCGTTGGGACAGGTTTCTACGAGCAGTACTTC.

There are many counts of this clonotype. V and J are TRBV27 and TRBJ2-1, with 12 bases aligning to TRBD2. Trimming removed 3 bases from V and 5 bases from J; junction bases left unmatched: 5. Germline-derived CDR1 and CDR2 are MNHEY and SMNVEV (reference sequence). The CDR3 is 16 amino acids. CDR3 nucleotide sequence: TGTGCCAGCAGTTTTCTAGCGGGAGGGAAAAACAATGAGCAGTTCTTC. It encodes CASSFLAGGKNNEQFF.

This clonotype was seen repeatedly, ten times or more. The chain joins TRBV7-2 to TRBJ2-7, with 9 bases fitting TRBD1. J was trimmed by 1 base and V by 1 base; bases with no gene match: 5. Germline CDR1 and CDR2: SGHTA and FQGNSA. This CDR3 has 16 residues. The CDR3 nucleotides are TGTGCCAGCAGCTTAGGAGGGACAGGGTTTTCCTACGAGCAGTACTTC. Encoded protein: CASSLGGTGFSYEQYF.

This clonotype was seen at least ten times. The V gene is TRBV6-1, the J gene TRBJ2-5; TRBD1 agrees at 11 bases. Germline V lookup: CDR1 MNHNS, CDR2 SASEGT. The CDR3 is made up of 15 amino acids. Germline trimming cut 6 bases from V and 4 bases from J; bases unmatched to any gene: 7. This CDR3 reads CASSVGQGGRETQYF. The CDR3 region has the DNA TGTGCCAGCAGCGTGGGACAGGGGGGGAGAGAGACCCAGTACTTC.

In its sample, this clonotype was seen many times. The chain is built from TRBV6-2 or TRBV6-3 and TRBJ2-7; 7 nucleotides agree with TRBD2. The CDR3 extends over 17 amino acids. V shed 5 bases, J shed 3 bases, and the junction held 16 bases outside the gene matches. The germline gives CDR1 MNHEY, CDR2 SVGEGT. The CDR3 here is CASSPLGGRGKGYEQYF. CDR3 bases: TGTGCCAGCAGTCCCCTCGGAGGGCGGGGGAAAGGCTACGAGCAGTACTTC.